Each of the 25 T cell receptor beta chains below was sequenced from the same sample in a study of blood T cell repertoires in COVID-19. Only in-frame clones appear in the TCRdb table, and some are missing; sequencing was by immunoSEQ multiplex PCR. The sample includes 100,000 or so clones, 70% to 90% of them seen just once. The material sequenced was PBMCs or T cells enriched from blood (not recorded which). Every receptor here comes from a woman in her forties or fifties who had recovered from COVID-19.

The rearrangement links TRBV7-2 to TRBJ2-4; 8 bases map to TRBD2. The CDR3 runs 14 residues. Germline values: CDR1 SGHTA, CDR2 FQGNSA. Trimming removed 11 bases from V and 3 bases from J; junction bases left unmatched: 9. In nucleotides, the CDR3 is TGTGCCGTCCGCCGGCGGGAGGACAAAAACATTCAGTACTTC. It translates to CAVRRREDKNIQYF.

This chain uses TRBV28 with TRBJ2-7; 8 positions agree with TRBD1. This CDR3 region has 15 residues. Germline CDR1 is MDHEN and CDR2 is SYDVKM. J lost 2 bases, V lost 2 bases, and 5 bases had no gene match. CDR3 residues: CASSLRDRHAYEQYF. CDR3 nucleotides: TGTGCCAGCAGTTTAAGGGACAGGCACGCCTACGAGCAGTACTTC.

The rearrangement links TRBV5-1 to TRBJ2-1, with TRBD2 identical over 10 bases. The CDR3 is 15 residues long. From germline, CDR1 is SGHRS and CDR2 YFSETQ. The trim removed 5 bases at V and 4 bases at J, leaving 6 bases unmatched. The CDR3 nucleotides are TGCGCCAGCAGTCTACTAGCGGGGAGTTACAATGAGCAGTTCTTC. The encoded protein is CASSLLAGSYNEQFF.

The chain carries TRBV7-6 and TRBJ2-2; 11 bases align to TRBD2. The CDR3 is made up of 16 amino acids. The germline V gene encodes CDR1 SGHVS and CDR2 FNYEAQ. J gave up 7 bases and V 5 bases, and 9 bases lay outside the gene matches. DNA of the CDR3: TGTGCCAGCAGCCGCGTGACTAGCGGGAAAGACGGGGAGCTGTTTTTT. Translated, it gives CASSRVTSGKDGELFF.

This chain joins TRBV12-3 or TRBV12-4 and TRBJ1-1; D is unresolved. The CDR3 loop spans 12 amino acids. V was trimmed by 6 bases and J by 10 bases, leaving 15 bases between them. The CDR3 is CASSSSLEGAFF. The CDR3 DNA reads TGTGCCAGCAGCTCCTCGTTAGAGGGAGCTTTCTTT.

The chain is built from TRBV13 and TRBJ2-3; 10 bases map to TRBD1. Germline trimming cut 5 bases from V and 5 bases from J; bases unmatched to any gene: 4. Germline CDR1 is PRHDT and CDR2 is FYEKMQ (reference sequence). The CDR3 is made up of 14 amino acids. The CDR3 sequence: CASSQRDRGDTQYF. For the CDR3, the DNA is TGTGCCAGCAGCCAGAGGGACAGGGGAGATACGCAGTATTTT. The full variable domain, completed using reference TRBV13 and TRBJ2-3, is AAGVIQSPRHLIKEKRETATLKCYPIPRHDTVYWYQQGPGQDPQFLISFYEKMQSDKGSIPDRFSAQQFSDYHSELNMSSLELGDSALYFCASSQRDRGDTQYFGPGTRLTVL.

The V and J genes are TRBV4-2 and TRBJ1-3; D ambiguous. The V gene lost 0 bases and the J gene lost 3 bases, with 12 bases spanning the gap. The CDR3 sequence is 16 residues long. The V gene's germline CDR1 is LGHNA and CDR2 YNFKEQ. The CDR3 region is CASSQDIGLVGNTIYF. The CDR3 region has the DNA TGTGCCAGCAGCCAAGATATTGGCCTTGTTGGAAACACCATATATTTT.

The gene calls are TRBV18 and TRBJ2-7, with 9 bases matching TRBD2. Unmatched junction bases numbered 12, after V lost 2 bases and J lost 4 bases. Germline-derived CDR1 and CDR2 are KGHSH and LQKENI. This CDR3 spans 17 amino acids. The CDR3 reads CASSPLPSGITLYEQYF. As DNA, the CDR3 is TGTGCCAGCTCACCATTACCTAGCGGGATCACGTTATACGAGCAGTACTTC.

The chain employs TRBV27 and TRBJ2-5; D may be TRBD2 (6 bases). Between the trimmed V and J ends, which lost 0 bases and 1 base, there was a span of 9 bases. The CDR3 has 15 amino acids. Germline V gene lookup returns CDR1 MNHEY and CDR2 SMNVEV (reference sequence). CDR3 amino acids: CASSLSWGVQETQYF. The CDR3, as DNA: TGTGCCAGCAGTTTATCGTGGGGGGTCCAAGAGACCCAGTACTTC.

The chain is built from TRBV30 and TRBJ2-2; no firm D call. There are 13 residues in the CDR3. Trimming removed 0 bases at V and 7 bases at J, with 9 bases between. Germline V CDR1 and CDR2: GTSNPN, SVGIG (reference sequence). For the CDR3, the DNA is TGTGCCTGGAGTGTACGGGTTAACGGGGAGCTGTTTTTT. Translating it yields CAWSVRVNGELFF.

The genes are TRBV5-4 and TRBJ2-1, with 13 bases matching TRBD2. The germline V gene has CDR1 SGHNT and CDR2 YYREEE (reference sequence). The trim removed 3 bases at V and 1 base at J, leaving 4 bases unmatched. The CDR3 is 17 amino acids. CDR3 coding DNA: TGTGCCAGCAGCTACGGACTAGCGGGAGTTTCCTACAATGAGCAGTTCTTC. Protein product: CASSYGLAGVSYNEQFF.

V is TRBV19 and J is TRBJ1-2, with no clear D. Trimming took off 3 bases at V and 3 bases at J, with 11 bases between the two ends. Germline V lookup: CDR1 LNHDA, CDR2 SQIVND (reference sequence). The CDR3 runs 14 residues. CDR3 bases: TGTGCCAGTAGTATCCCAGGCCTCTACTATGGCTACACCTTC. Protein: CASSIPGLYYGYTF.

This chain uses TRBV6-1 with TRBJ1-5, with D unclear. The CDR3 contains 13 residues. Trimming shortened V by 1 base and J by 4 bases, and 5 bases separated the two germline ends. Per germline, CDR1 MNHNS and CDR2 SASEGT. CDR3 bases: TGTGCCAGCAGTGAAGGTCTAAATCAGCCCCAGCATTTT. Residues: CASSEGLNQPQHF.

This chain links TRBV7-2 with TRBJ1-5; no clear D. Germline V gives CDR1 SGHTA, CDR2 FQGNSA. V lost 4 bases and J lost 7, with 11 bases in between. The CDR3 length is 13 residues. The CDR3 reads CASSSGSGQPQHF. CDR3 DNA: TGTGCCAGCAGCTCCGGAAGCGGGCAGCCCCAGCATTTT.

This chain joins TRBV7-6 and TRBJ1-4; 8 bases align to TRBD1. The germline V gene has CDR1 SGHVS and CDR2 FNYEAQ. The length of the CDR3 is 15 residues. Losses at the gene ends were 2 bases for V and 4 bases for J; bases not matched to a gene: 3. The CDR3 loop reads CASSLLGQDNEKLFF. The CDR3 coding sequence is TGTGCCAGCAGCTTATTGGGACAGGATAATGAAAAACTGTTTTTT.

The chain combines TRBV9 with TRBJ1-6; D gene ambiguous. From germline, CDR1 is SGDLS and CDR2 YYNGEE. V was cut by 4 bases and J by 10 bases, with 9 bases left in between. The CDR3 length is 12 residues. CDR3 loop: CASSPYPSPLHF. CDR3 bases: TGTGCCAGCAGCCCCTATCCCTCACCCCTCCACTTT.

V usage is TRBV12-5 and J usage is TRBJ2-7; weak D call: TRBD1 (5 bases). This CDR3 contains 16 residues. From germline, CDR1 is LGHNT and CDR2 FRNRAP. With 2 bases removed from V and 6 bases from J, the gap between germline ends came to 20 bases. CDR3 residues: CASGLTLSPGPFEQYF. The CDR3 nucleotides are TGTGCTAGTGGTTTGACTCTGTCGCCAGGGCCTTTCGAGCAGTACTTC.

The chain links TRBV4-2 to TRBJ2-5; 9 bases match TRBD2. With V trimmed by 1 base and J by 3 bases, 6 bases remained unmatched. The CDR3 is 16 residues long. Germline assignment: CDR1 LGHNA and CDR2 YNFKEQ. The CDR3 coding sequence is TGTGCCAGCAGCCAAGCCCTGGCTAGCGGGGAAGAGACCCAGTACTTC. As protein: CASSQALASGEETQYF.

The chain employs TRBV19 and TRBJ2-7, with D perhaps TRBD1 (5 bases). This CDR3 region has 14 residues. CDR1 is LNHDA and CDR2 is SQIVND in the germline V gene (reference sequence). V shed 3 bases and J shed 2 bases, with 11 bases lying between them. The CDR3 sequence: CASSIRQGPYEQYF. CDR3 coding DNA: TGTGCCAGTAGTATCAGGCAGGGCCCCTACGAGCAGTACTTC.

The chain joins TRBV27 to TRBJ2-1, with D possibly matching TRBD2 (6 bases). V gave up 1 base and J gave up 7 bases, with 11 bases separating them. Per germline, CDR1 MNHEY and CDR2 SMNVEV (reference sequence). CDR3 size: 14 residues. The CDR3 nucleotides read TGTGCCAGCAGTTTATATCTCGGGAGTAATGAGCAGTTCTTC. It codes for CASSLYLGSNEQFF.

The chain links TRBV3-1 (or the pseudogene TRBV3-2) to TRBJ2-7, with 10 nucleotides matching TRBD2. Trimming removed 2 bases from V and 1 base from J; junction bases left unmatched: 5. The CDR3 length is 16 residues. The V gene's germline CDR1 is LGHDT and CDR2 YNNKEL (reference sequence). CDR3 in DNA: TGTGCCAGCAGCCAATCTAGCGGGAGTTGGTCCTACGAGCAGTACTTC. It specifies CASSQSSGSWSYEQYF.

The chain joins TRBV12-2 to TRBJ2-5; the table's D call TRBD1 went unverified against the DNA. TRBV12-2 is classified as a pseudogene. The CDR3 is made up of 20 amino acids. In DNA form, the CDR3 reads TGTGCAAGTCGCCTCAGCCCGGGACAGAGATTAATAACCCTCCAAGAGACCCAGTACTTC. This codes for CASRLSPGQRLITLQETQYF.

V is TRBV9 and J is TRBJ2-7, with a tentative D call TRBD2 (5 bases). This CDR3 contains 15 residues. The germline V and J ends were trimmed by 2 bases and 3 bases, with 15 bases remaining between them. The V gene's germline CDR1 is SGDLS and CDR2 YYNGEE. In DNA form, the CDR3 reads TGTGCCAGCAGCGTCACAGCGGACCTTCGCTACGAGCAGTACTTC. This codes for CASSVTADLRYEQYF.

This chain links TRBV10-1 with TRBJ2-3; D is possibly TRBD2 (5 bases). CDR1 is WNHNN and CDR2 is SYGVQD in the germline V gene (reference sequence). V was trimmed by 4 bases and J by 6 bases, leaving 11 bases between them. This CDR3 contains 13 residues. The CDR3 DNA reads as TGCGCCAGCAGTGGCGGGCTGGGGGATACGCAGTATTTT. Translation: CASSGGLGDTQYF.

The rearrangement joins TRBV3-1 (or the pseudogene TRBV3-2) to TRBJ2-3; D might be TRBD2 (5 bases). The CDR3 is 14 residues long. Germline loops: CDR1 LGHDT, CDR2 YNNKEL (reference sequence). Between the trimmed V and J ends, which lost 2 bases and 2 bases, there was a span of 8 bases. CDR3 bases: TGTGCCAGCAGCCAAAGAGGGCACACAGATACGCAGTATTTT. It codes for CASSQRGHTDTQYF.